What follows are 25 T cell receptor beta chains derived from one specimen sequenced in a study of radiotherapy plus CTLA-4 blockade in lung cancer. The method was immunoSEQ multiplex PCR; TCRdb's version includes in-frame clones alone and lacks a portion of them. The table shows 58,000 or so clones, with over 75% occurring only once. Sequenced here: peripheral blood, sampled from a patient treated with radiotherapy plus ipilimumab. The receptor source for this set is a human donor with non-small cell lung cancer who had a complete response to radiotherapy plus ipilimumab.

V is TRBV7-9 and J is TRBJ1-2, with D unclear. Trimming removed 6 bases at V and 2 bases at J, with 7 bases between. Germline assignment: CDR1 SEHNR and CDR2 FQNEAQ (reference sequence). This CDR3 is built from 12 residues. The CDR3 loop is CASSSVNYGYTF. The CDR3 bases are TGTGCCAGCAGTTCCGTGAACTATGGCTACACCTTC.

The chain links TRBV30 to TRBJ1-2; tentative D call: TRBD1 (5 bases). This CDR3 has 14 residues. The V and J ends lost 0 bases and 0 bases respectively, with 8 bases between them. Germline CDR1 is GTSNPN and CDR2 is SVGIG (reference sequence). The chain's CDR3 is CAWSVTGANYGYTF. The CDR3 coding sequence is TGTGCCTGGAGTGTAACAGGCGCTAACTATGGCTACACCTTC.

Here the CDR3 DNA reads TGTGCCAGCAGCCCAAGGACAGGGGGTTTGCGGGAAAAACTGTTTTTT. It yields the protein CASSPRTGGLREKLFF. The rearrangement links TRBV7-6 to TRBJ1-4; TRBD1 agrees at 10 bases. V shed 5 bases, J shed 8 bases, and the junction held 11 bases outside the gene matches. CDR3 length: 16 amino acids. Germline V CDR1 and CDR2: SGHVS, FNYEAQ.

The rearrangement uses TRBV27 and TRBJ2-1; 9 nucleotides agree with TRBD1. V shed 5 bases and J 9 bases; nucleotides not matched to a gene: 2. This CDR3 spans 12 amino acids. CDR1 and CDR2 (germline): MNHEY, SMNVEV (reference sequence). The CDR3 DNA reads TGTGCCAGCAGTGTACAGGGGGCTGAGCAGTTCTTC. Protein: CASSVQGAEQFF.

As DNA, the CDR3 is TGCGCCAGCAGCCAAGAGGCTAGCGGGAGGGCCGGGTACAATGAGCAGTTCTTC. Residues: CASSQEASGRAGYNEQFF. This chain joins TRBV4-1 and TRBJ2-1; 12 nucleotides match TRBD2. Germline CDR1 reads MGHRA; CDR2 reads YSYEKL. The CDR3 extends over 18 amino acids. The V and J ends lost 0 bases and 4 bases, in that order; junction bases with no gene match: 7.

This chain joins TRBV18 and TRBJ1-2; 7 nucleotides align to TRBD1. The CDR3 runs to 16 residues. V lost 2 bases and J lost 6; bases outside the gene matches: 12. Germline V gene data show CDR1 as KGHSH and CDR2 as LQKENI. This CDR3 reads CASSPIGGGEGDGYTF. The CDR3 nucleotides read TGTGCCAGCTCACCAATTGGAGGGGGCGAAGGGGATGGCTACACCTTC.

V is TRBV4-3 and J is TRBJ2-1; 15 bases map to TRBD2. The germline V gene encodes CDR1 LGHNA and CDR2 YSLEER. The CDR3 loop spans 17 amino acids. Trimming removed 1 base from V and 7 bases from J; junction bases left unmatched: 5. The CDR3 DNA sequence: TGCGCCAGCAGCCAAGTAGCTGGGACTAGCGGGAGGAATGAGCAGTTCTTC. This gives the protein CASSQVAGTSGRNEQFF.

This clone was recorded only once. This chain links TRBV4-1 with TRBJ1-2, with D unresolved. Between the trimmed V and J ends, which lost 2 bases and 0 bases, there was a span of 16 bases. Germline V gene lookup returns CDR1 MGHRA and CDR2 YSYEKL. The CDR3 has 17 amino acids. The chain's CDR3 is CASSQQAHLQTNYGYTF. In nucleotides, the CDR3 is TGCGCCAGCAGCCAACAGGCCCACTTACAAACTAACTATGGCTACACCTTC.

V usage is TRBV18 and J usage is TRBJ2-7; weak D call: TRBD2 (5 bases). This CDR3 has 13 residues. V was clipped by 3 bases and J by 3 bases, with 9 bases between them. Germline V gene lookup returns CDR1 KGHSH and CDR2 LQKENI. CDR3 nucleotide sequence: TGTGCCAGCTCACCGGGAGTGGACTACGAGCAGTACGTC. Translating gives CASSPGVDYEQYV.

The genes are TRBV28 and TRBJ2-6, with D tentatively TRBD1 (5 bases). Trimming left V 2 bases short and J 0 bases short, with 8 bases between. The CDR3 contains 16 residues. CDR1 MDHEN and CDR2 SYDVKM come from the germline V gene. CDR3 DNA sequence: TGTGCCAGCAGTTTAGAGACAGCCTCTGGGGCCAACGTCCTGACTTTC. This codes for CASSLETASGANVLTF.

The genes are TRBV27 and TRBJ2-5; 11 nucleotides line up with TRBD2. The J call may be mistaken, given a closer DNA end match to TRBJ2-7. Germline V gene data show CDR1 as MNHEY and CDR2 as SMNVEV (reference sequence). The length of the CDR3 is 14 residues. The CDR3 protein is CASRLAGSSYEQYF. In DNA, the CDR3 is TGTGCCAGCCGACTAGCGGGGAGCTCCTACGAGCAGTACTTC.

This rearrangement joins TRBV27 to TRBJ2-3; 10 nucleotides line up with TRBD1. Germline trimming cut 5 bases from V and 5 bases from J; bases unmatched to any gene: 10. CDR3 length: 16 residues. Germline assignment: CDR1 MNHEY and CDR2 SMNVEV (reference sequence). CDR3 coding DNA: TGTGCCAGCAGTCAAACCGGGACAGGGGTGATAGATACGCAGTATTTT. It yields the protein CASSQTGTGVIDTQYF.

The rearrangement uses TRBV4-1 and TRBJ1-2; D remains unclear. Trimming stripped 0 bases from V and 4 bases from J, with 12 bases between. The CDR3 contains 15 residues. Germline CDR1 reads MGHRA; CDR2 reads YSYEKL. The CDR3 bases are TGCGCCAGCAGCCAAGATCCCCCCCCTTTCTATGGCTACACCTTC. As protein: CASSQDPPPFYGYTF.

The J gene is TRBJ2-2, the V gene TRBV6-1, with D possibly matching TRBD2 (6 bases). In germline, CDR1 is MNHNS, CDR2 SASEGT. This CDR3 is 12 amino acids long. The V end was cut by 6 bases, the J end by 5 bases, with 7 bases between. As DNA, the CDR3 is TGTGCCAGCAGACGGGAGACCGGGGAGCTGTTTTTT. Translation gives CASRRETGELFF.

The chain is built from TRBV2 and TRBJ1-2, with 8 bases lining up with TRBD1. CDR1 SNHLY and CDR2 FYNNEI come from the germline V gene. The CDR3 consists of 15 residues. The trim removed 3 bases at V and 0 bases at J, leaving 3 bases unmatched. The chain's CDR3 is CASSDQGASNYGYTF. The CDR3 DNA reads TGTGCCAGCAGTGACCAGGGGGCATCTAACTATGGCTACACCTTC. The complete variable domain, with remaining parts taken from reference TRBV2 and TRBJ1-2, reads EPEVTQTPSHQVTQMGQEVILRCVPISNHLYFYWYRQILGQKVEFLVSFYNNEISEKSEIFDDQFSVERPDGSNFTLKIRSTKLEDSAMYFCASSDQGASNYGYTFGSGTRLTVV.

This clone was observed a few times. The chain is built from TRBV25-1 and TRBJ2-1; 7 nucleotides match TRBD2. Trimming cost V 3 bases and J 5 bases; bases outside gene matches: 1. The CDR3 has 13 residues. Germline V gene lookup returns CDR1 MGHDK and CDR2 SYGVNS. In nucleotides, the CDR3 is TGTGCCAGCAGTGACCTAGCGGACAATGAGCAGTTCTTC. It codes for CASSDLADNEQFF.

The genes are TRBV6-5 and TRBJ2-3; possible D gene TRBD1, 5 bases. V shed 7 bases and J shed 2 bases, with 7 bases lying between them. The CDR3 is made up of 12 amino acids. Germline lookup yields CDR1 MNHEY and CDR2 SVGAGI. In DNA form, the CDR3 reads TGTGCCAGCAAGACAGTCACAGATACGCAGTATTTT. It specifies CASKTVTDTQYF.

V is TRBV30 and J is TRBJ1-1, with a weak D call TRBD1 (5 bases). With 7 bases removed from V and 4 bases from J, the gap between germline ends came to 16 bases. Germline V gene sequence: CDR1 GTSNPN, CDR2 SVGIG (reference sequence). This CDR3 has 13 amino acids. The CDR3 nucleotides are TGTGCCTTCATCCGGACGGGGGGCACTGAAGCTTTCTTT. Its translation: CAFIRTGGTEAFF.

The sample holds one count of this clone. This chain uses TRBV9 with TRBJ1-6, with 7 nucleotides matching TRBD1. V gave up 3 bases and J gave up 3 bases; unmatched junction bases: 3. Per germline, CDR1 SGDLS and CDR2 YYNGEE. The CDR3 consists of 15 residues. The CDR3 bases are TGTGCCAGCAGCGGGGGGACAGACTATAATTCACCCCTCCACTTT. This sequence encodes CASSGGTDYNSPLHF.

The chain employs TRBV19 and TRBJ2-2; 9 bases align to TRBD2. Trimming took 4 bases from V and 0 from J; bases not matched to a gene: 0. The CDR3 length is 15 residues. Per the germline V gene, CDR1 is LNHDA and CDR2 is SQIVND (reference sequence). CDR3 sequence: CASSSGGANTGELFF. The CDR3 bases are TGTGCCAGTAGTAGCGGGGGGGCGAACACCGGGGAGCTGTTTTTT.

The gene calls are TRBV4-1 and TRBJ2-1; 7 bases are a match to TRBD2. CDR3 length: 18 residues. The J segment lost 0 bases and the V segment lost 3 bases, leaving 11 bases of the junction unmatched. Germline assignment: CDR1 MGHRA and CDR2 YSYEKL. CDR3 bases: TGCGCCAGCAGCCAGGGGGGGGTTTACTCAAGCTCCTACAATGAGCAGTTCTTC. Translated, it gives CASSQGGVYSSSYNEQFF.

The V gene is TRBV28, the J gene TRBJ1-2; TRBD1 aligns across 10 bases. This CDR3 comprises 15 residues. Trimming took 3 bases from V and 4 from J; bases not matched to a gene: 5. Germline lookup yields CDR1 MDHEN and CDR2 SYDVKM. The DNA for the CDR3 is TGTGCCAGCAGTTTCCGGGACAGGGGTGGCTATGGCTACACCTTC. This codes for CASSFRDRGGYGYTF.

This chain joins TRBV5-1 and TRBJ2-1; 9 bases match TRBD2. This CDR3 contains 15 residues. Germline assignment: CDR1 SGHRS and CDR2 YFSETQ. V trimming: 1 base; J trimming: 5 bases; junction bases outside the gene matches: 4. In DNA form, the CDR3 reads TGCGCCAGCAGCTTGATAGCGGGAGCCGACAATGAGCAGTTCTTC. This sequence encodes CASSLIAGADNEQFF.

The chain joins TRBV4-2 to TRBJ1-1, with 10 bases identical to TRBD1. The germline CDR1 and CDR2 sequences are LGHNA and YNFKEQ. The CDR3 runs to 16 residues. Unmatched junction bases numbered 9, after V lost 1 base and J lost 7 bases. The CDR3 spells CASSQAFPGQGIEAFF. The CDR3 bases are TGTGCCAGCAGCCAAGCCTTTCCGGGACAGGGGATTGAAGCTTTCTTT.

V gene TRBV2 combines with J gene TRBJ2-3; 7 positions match TRBD1. J gave up 3 bases and V 6 bases, and 3 bases lay outside the gene matches. This CDR3 is 13 amino acids long. Germline assignment: CDR1 SNHLY and CDR2 FYNNEI. As DNA, the CDR3 is TGTGCCAGCAGGAAGACAGGGACAGATACGCAGTATTTT. Translation: CASRKTGTDTQYF.